Below are 16 T cell receptor beta chains sequenced from a single sample in a study of blood T cell repertoires in COVID-19. The repertoire was sequenced with immunoSEQ multiplex PCR; TCRdb's copy has only in-frame clones and lacks some. The sample lists tens of thousands of clones, 80% to 95% occurring once. The material sequenced was peripheral blood. Receptor source: a man in his fifties or sixties with active COVID-19.

This chain connects TRBV10-1 to TRBJ1-2, with 7 bases that match TRBD1. This CDR3 spans 15 amino acids. After removal of 6 bases from V and 7 bases from J, the junction contained 14 bases not matched to a gene. The germline V gene encodes CDR1 WNHNN and CDR2 SYGVQD (reference sequence). CDR3 region: CASRETGSEVSGYTF. In DNA, the CDR3 is TGCGCCAGCAGGGAGACAGGGTCTGAGGTAAGTGGCTACACCTTC.

The rearrangement uses TRBV5-1 and TRBJ2-1; the D is unclear. V dropped 0 bases and J dropped 8 bases, with 15 bases sitting between them. Germline CDR1 SGHRS, CDR2 YFSETQ. The CDR3 loop spans 15 amino acids. Here the CDR3 DNA reads TGCGCCAGCAGCTTGGCTCTTACATCCGTGGATGAGCAGTTCTTC. This translates into CASSLALTSVDEQFF.

The V call is TRBV27, the J call TRBJ2-1, with D tentatively TRBD2 (5 bases). This CDR3 spans 15 amino acids. Deletions cut 6 bases from V and 10 bases from J, with 22 bases between. CDR1 and CDR2 (germline): MNHEY, SMNVEV (reference sequence). CDR3 loop: CASSRPGLDPGEQFF. The CDR3 coding sequence is TGTGCCAGCAGCCGACCCGGACTCGACCCCGGAGAGCAGTTCTTC.

The table lists this clone with a few counts. The J gene is TRBJ1-1, the V gene TRBV10-1; no definite D call. The CDR3 covers 13 residues. Germline lookup yields CDR1 WNHNN and CDR2 SYGVQD (reference sequence). V was trimmed by 9 bases and J by 5 bases, leaving 16 bases between them. The CDR3 region is CASREAVRTEAFF. CDR3 nucleotide sequence: TGCGCCAGTAGGGAGGCTGTTCGGACTGAAGCTTTCTTT.

This chain uses TRBV6-2 or TRBV6-3 with TRBJ2-1, with 13 bases fitting TRBD2. V lost 4 bases and J lost 4; bases outside the gene matches: 13. This CDR3 has 19 amino acids. Germline CDR1 and CDR2: MNHEY and SVGEGT. CDR3 in amino acids: CASSLRLLAGGPSYNEQFF. The CDR3 nucleotides read TGTGCCAGCAGTTTACGGCTACTAGCGGGGGGGCCGTCGTACAATGAGCAGTTCTTC.

V usage is TRBV2 and J usage is TRBJ2-7; 10 bases are a match to TRBD1. The trim removed 3 bases at V and 2 bases at J, leaving 7 bases unmatched. Germline V gives CDR1 SNHLY, CDR2 FYNNEI. CDR3 length equals 16 residues. The CDR3 nucleotides are TGTGCCAGCAGTGAGGGCCGGGACAGGGGAACCTACGAGCAGTACTTC. It encodes CASSEGRDRGTYEQYF.

The CDR3 sequence is CASSYSTGLNYGYTF. The CDR3 nucleotides read TGTGCCAGCAGTTACTCTACAGGGTTAAACTATGGCTACACCTTC. J is TRBJ1-2 and V is TRBV6-5, with a tentative D call TRBD1 (6 bases). V gave up 0 bases and J gave up 2 bases, with 10 bases separating them. From germline, CDR1 is MNHEY and CDR2 SVGAGI. This CDR3 comprises 15 residues.

V gene TRBV18 combines with J gene TRBJ1-1, with D perhaps TRBD1 (5 bases). Germline CDR1 is KGHSH and CDR2 is LQKENI. The CDR3 sequence is 12 residues long. Trimming took off 10 bases at V and 1 base at J, with 10 bases between the two ends. The CDR3 here is CATNTGNTEAFF. In nucleotides, the CDR3 is TGTGCCACCAACACAGGGAACACTGAAGCTTTCTTT.

The V gene is TRBV30, the J gene TRBJ1-5, with a weak D call TRBD1 (5 bases). Germline V lookup: CDR1 GTSNPN, CDR2 SVGIG (reference sequence). V was trimmed by 1 base and J by 4 bases, leaving 11 bases between them. The CDR3 has 14 residues. CDR3 DNA sequence: TGTGCCTGGAGTGCCGGGACTCGGAATCAGCCCCAGCATTTT. Amino acids: CAWSAGTRNQPQHF.

This clone has a single count. The chain has TRBV6-1 and TRBJ2-6; D unclear. This CDR3 comprises 15 residues. The V end was cut by 3 bases, the J end by 1 base, with 7 bases between. Per the germline V gene, CDR1 is MNHNS and CDR2 is SASEGT. This CDR3 reads CASSDRLSGANVLTF. CDR3 nucleotide sequence: TGTGCCAGCAGTGATCGTCTATCTGGGGCCAACGTCCTGACTTTC.

The chain employs TRBV6-5 and TRBJ2-2; tentatively, D is TRBD1 (6 bases). The CDR3 length is 15 residues. V was cut by 7 bases and J by 4 bases, with 16 bases left in between. The germline gives CDR1 MNHEY, CDR2 SVGAGI. For the CDR3, the DNA is TGTGCCAGCACCCGGGTCTGGACAGTCACCGGGGAGCTGTTTTTT. Translating gives CASTRVWTVTGELFF.

The CDR3 coding sequence is TGTGCCAGCACCTCTGGGGGGGCGGGTGGCTACACCTTC. Amino acid sequence: CASTSGGAGGYTF. The chain joins TRBV6-5 to TRBJ1-2, with D tentatively TRBD1 (6 bases). CDR1 and CDR2 (germline): MNHEY, SVGAGI. Deletions cut 7 bases from V and 7 bases from J, with 16 bases between. The CDR3 is 13 residues long.

The V call is TRBV19, the J call TRBJ2-7; the match to TRBD1 covers 12 bases. Germline CDR1 and CDR2: LNHDA and SQIVND (reference sequence). The junction had 6 bases not matched to a gene; V was cut back by 5 bases and J by 4 bases. The CDR3 has 15 residues. The CDR3: CASSPGQGAWYEQYF. In nucleotides, the CDR3 is TGTGCCAGTAGTCCGGGACAGGGGGCTTGGTACGAGCAGTACTTC.

The chain joins TRBV5-1 to TRBJ2-5; TRBD2 agrees at 7 bases. Unmatched junction bases numbered 7, after V lost 3 bases and J lost 5 bases. The length of the CDR3 is 14 residues. CDR1 is SGHRS and CDR2 is YFSETQ in the germline V gene. The CDR3 bases are TGCGCCAGCAGCTCTCTTGGACTAGGGGAGACCCAGTACTTC. Its protein is CASSSLGLGETQYF.

The J gene is TRBJ1-2, the V gene TRBV25-1, with D unresolved. Germline loops: CDR1 MGHDK, CDR2 SYGVNS. V was trimmed by 2 bases and J by 7 bases, leaving 8 bases between them. The CDR3 loop spans 12 amino acids. The CDR3 loop reads CASSEVGVGYTF. In nucleotides, the CDR3 is TGTGCCAGCAGTGAAGTCGGGGTTGGCTACACCTTC.

V and J are TRBV6-2 or TRBV6-3 and TRBJ1-2, with 7 bases matching TRBD1. The CDR3 runs 14 residues. The V gene end was trimmed by 5 bases and the J gene end by 8 bases; junction bases not matched to a gene: 11. Germline V gives CDR1 MNHEY, CDR2 SVGEGT. CDR3 sequence: CASSRLTGTGGYTF. CDR3 DNA: TGTGCCAGCAGTCGTCTGACAGGGACGGGGGGCTACACCTTC.